Below are 20 T cell receptor beta chains sequenced from a single sample in a study of blood T cell repertoires in COVID-19. Method: immunoSEQ multiplex PCR; TCRdb's copy keeps in-frame clones and lacks some. The sample includes some 200,000 clones, 88% of them seen just once. Sequencing was done on a sample of peripheral blood. These receptors originate from a man in his 70s with acute or convalescent COVID-19.

This sequence joins TRBV9 and TRBJ2-5; D not resolved. The CDR3 has 12 amino acids. CDR1 SGDLS and CDR2 YYNGEE come from the germline V gene. V shed 0 bases and J shed 3 bases, with 3 bases lying between them. The CDR3 sequence: CASSVAEETQYF. The CDR3 coding sequence is TGTGCCAGCAGCGTAGCGGAAGAGACCCAGTACTTC.

The gene calls are TRBV27 and TRBJ1-2; 9 nucleotides line up with TRBD1. This CDR3 comprises 13 residues. Per the germline V gene, CDR1 is MNHEY and CDR2 is SMNVEV (reference sequence). V lost 3 bases to trimming and J lost 6 bases; unmatched junction nucleotides: 2. CDR3 coding DNA: TGTGCCAGCAGTTTCAGGACAGGGGATGGCTACACCTTC. Encoded protein: CASSFRTGDGYTF.

The chain recombines TRBV7-2 with TRBJ1-2, with 7 bases lining up with TRBD1. CDR1 and CDR2 from the germline V gene are SGHTA and FQGNSA. This CDR3 contains 14 residues. J gave up 0 bases and V 4 bases, and 2 bases lay outside the gene matches. The CDR3 nucleotides are TGTGCCAGCAGCTCAGGACAGGCTAACTATGGCTACACCTTC. Amino acid sequence: CASSSGQANYGYTF.

This chain links TRBV7-3 with TRBJ2-2, with TRBD2 matching 14 bases. The germline V gene encodes CDR1 SGHTA and CDR2 FQGTGA. The CDR3 has 17 amino acids. The ends lost 5 bases at V and 5 bases at J; junction bases unmatched: 7. CDR3 DNA sequence: TGTGCCAGCAGCAAACAGACTAGCGGGAGGGAGACCGGGGAGCTGTTTTTT. It yields the protein CASSKQTSGRETGELFF.

This clone showed up just a few times. The chain has TRBV28 and TRBJ2-1; 7 bases fit TRBD1. Germline CDR1 and CDR2: MDHEN and SYDVKM. The CDR3 length is 15 residues. J gave up 3 bases and V 10 bases, and 12 bases lay outside the gene matches. The CDR3 DNA sequence: TGTGCCACCGCCCCAGGGACAGAGCACTACAATGAGCAGTTCTTC. It codes for CATAPGTEHYNEQFF.

This chain connects TRBV7-9 to TRBJ2-1; 7 bases are a match to TRBD2. The germline V gene has CDR1 SEHNR and CDR2 FQNEAQ (reference sequence). Germline trimming cut 5 bases from V and 3 bases from J; bases unmatched to any gene: 7. This CDR3 has 15 residues. The CDR3 nucleotides read TGTGCCAGCAGCCGGACTAGAGCTTTCTACAATGAGCAGTTCTTC. It translates to CASSRTRAFYNEQFF.

The rearrangement uses TRBV29-1 and TRBJ2-7; 8 bases are shared with TRBD1. The ends lost 5 bases at V and 5 bases at J; junction bases unmatched: 17. Germline values: CDR1 SQVTM, CDR2 ANQGSEA. The CDR3 contains 16 residues. The CDR3 loop is CSVRGQAQLGIDEQYF. The CDR3 bases are TGCAGCGTTCGGGGACAGGCCCAGCTGGGAATTGACGAGCAGTACTTC.

The chain is built from TRBV5-4 and TRBJ1-1; possible D gene TRBD1, 6 bases. In germline, CDR1 is SGHNT, CDR2 YYREEE (reference sequence). V was clipped by 4 bases and J by 2 bases, with 12 bases between them. This CDR3 is built from 14 residues. CDR3 residues: CASSPTGPNTEAFF. In nucleotides, the CDR3 is TGTGCCAGCAGCCCAACAGGGCCCAACACTGAAGCTTTCTTT.

The chain links TRBV19 to TRBJ2-5; possible D gene TRBD1, 5 bases. V was shortened by 5 bases and J by 9 bases, with 16 bases between the two germline ends. In germline, CDR1 is LNHDA, CDR2 SQIVND (reference sequence). This CDR3 has 13 amino acids. The DNA for the CDR3 is TGTGCCAGTAGTCCGACAGTCAAAGGGGCCCAGTACTTC. It is translated as CASSPTVKGAQYF.

The rearrangement links TRBV5-1 to TRBJ2-7; 13 bases map to TRBD2. V shed 3 bases, J shed 2 bases, and the junction held 5 bases outside the gene matches. Germline CDR1 is SGHRS and CDR2 is YFSETQ. The CDR3 runs 16 residues. Written as DNA, the CDR3 is TGCGCCAGCAGCTACACTAGCGGGAGGGCCCCCTACGAGCAGTACTTC. Amino acids: CASSYTSGRAPYEQYF.

The chain couples TRBV19 to TRBJ1-5, with a possible D match to TRBD1 (6 bases). The V end lost 6 bases, the J end lost 6 bases, and 18 bases lay between the germline ends. Germline CDR1 is LNHDA and CDR2 is SQIVND (reference sequence). This CDR3 is 15 amino acids long. The CDR3 reads CASRRRGEGTQPQHF. In DNA form, the CDR3 reads TGTGCCAGTAGAAGGAGGGGGGAGGGTACTCAGCCCCAGCATTTT.

This clone turned up a few times. The V gene is TRBV5-4, the J gene TRBJ1-1; 9 bases are shared with TRBD1. Germline CDR1 reads SGHNT; CDR2 reads YYREEE (reference sequence). Germline trimming cut 4 bases from V and 7 bases from J; bases unmatched to any gene: 14. The CDR3 spans 16 residues. CDR3 DNA: TGTGCCAGCAGCATGGACAGGGGTCCCCTCCAGATTGAAGCTTTCTTT. Protein product: CASSMDRGPLQIEAFF.

V usage is TRBV5-1 and J usage is TRBJ2-1; no definite D call. From germline, CDR1 is SGHRS and CDR2 YFSETQ. V shed 0 bases and J shed 3 bases, with 7 bases lying between them. The CDR3 loop spans 14 amino acids. CDR3 DNA sequence: TGCGCCAGCAGCTTGGATCCCAACTACAATGAGCAGTTCTTC. It is translated as CASSLDPNYNEQFF.

This chain links TRBV10-3 with TRBJ2-5; TRBD2 matches at 7 bases. Unmatched junction bases numbered 8, after V lost 3 bases and J lost 4 bases. Looked up from germline, CDR1 is ENHRY and CDR2 is SYGVKD. The CDR3 has 15 residues. The CDR3 DNA sequence: TGTGCCATCAGTGATGCGGGAGAGGGAGTAGAGACCCAGTACTTC. It translates to CAISDAGEGVETQYF.

CDR3 sequence: CASSMDRVGQPQHF. The CDR3 coding sequence is TGTGCCAGTAGTATGGACAGGGTAGGGCAGCCCCAGCATTTT. This chain joins TRBV19 and TRBJ1-5; 8 positions match TRBD1. CDR1 is LNHDA and CDR2 is SQIVND in the germline V gene (reference sequence). This CDR3 is 14 amino acids long. V gave up 3 bases and J gave up 7 bases; unmatched junction bases: 5.

The gene calls are TRBV7-9 and TRBJ2-7; the D gene is possibly TRBD2 (6 bases). CDR1 is SEHNR and CDR2 is FQNEAQ in the germline V gene (reference sequence). The CDR3 loop spans 14 amino acids. V lost 5 bases and J 5 bases, leaving 16 bases between the germline ends. The CDR3 sequence is CASSPSAGLDEQYF. The CDR3 DNA is TGTGCCAGCAGCCCCTCGGCGGGGCTGGACGAGCAGTACTTC. The full variable domain, its missing parts supplied by reference TRBV7-9 and TRBJ2-7, is DTGVSQNPRHKITKRGQNVTFRCDPISEHNRLYWYRQTLGQGPEFLTYFQNEAQLEKSRLLSDRFSAERPKGSFSTLEIQRTEQGDSAMYLCASSPSAGLDEQYFGPGTRLTVT.

In DNA form, the CDR3 reads TGTGCCAGCAGCCAAGGCCGGGACAGGGCCAGCGAGCAGTACTTC. This gives the protein CASSQGRDRASEQYF. The chain has TRBV3-1 (or the pseudogene TRBV3-2) and TRBJ2-7; TRBD1 matches 9 bases. The CDR3 totals 15 residues. The V gene's germline CDR1 is LGHDT and CDR2 YNNKEL (reference sequence). V dropped 1 base and J dropped 6; count of bases not matched to a gene: 7.

The J gene is TRBJ1-6, the V gene TRBV2; D ambiguous. This CDR3 has 15 amino acids. V lost 8 bases to trimming and J lost 0 bases, with 11 bases between them. The V gene's germline CDR1 is SNHLY and CDR2 FYNNEI. DNA of the CDR3: TGTGCCAGCGGCCTTGGGAGCTCCTATAATTCACCCCTCCACTTT. It yields the protein CASGLGSSYNSPLHF. Supplemented by reference TRBV2 and TRBJ1-6, the full variable domain reads EPEVTQTPSHQVTQMGQEVILRCVPISNHLYFYWYRQILGQKVEFLVSFYNNEISEKSEIFDDQFSVERPDGSNFTLKIRSTKLEDSAMYFCASGLGSSYNSPLHFGNGTRLTVT.

This clone was counted a single time. The chain joins TRBV19 to TRBJ2-1; TRBD2 matches at 14 bases. The J segment lost 8 bases and the V segment lost 4 bases, leaving 4 bases of the junction unmatched. The CDR3 has 15 amino acids. The V gene's germline CDR1 is LNHDA and CDR2 SQIVND (reference sequence). The CDR3 sequence: CASSTGTSGRDEQFF. In nucleotides, the CDR3 is TGTGCCAGTAGTACCGGGACTAGCGGGAGAGATGAGCAGTTCTTC. Complete variable domain (other parts from reference TRBV19 and TRBJ2-1): DGGITQSPKYLFRKEGQNVTLSCEQNLNHDAMYWYRQDPGQGLRLIYYSQIVNDFQKGDIAEGYSVSREKKESFPLTVTSAQKNPTAFYLCASSTGTSGRDEQFFGPGTRLTVL.

This chain connects TRBV6-2 or TRBV6-3 to TRBJ2-7; a possible D gene is TRBD1 (6 bases). This CDR3 contains 15 residues. The germline V gene has CDR1 MNHEY and CDR2 SVGEGT. Trimming removed 0 bases from V and 2 bases from J, with 11 bases in between. The CDR3 is CASSYSYAGAYEQYF. The CDR3 DNA is TGTGCCAGCAGTTACTCGTACGCAGGGGCCTACGAGCAGTACTTC.